The sequence of this T cell receptor (beta chain) was determined in a study of blood T cell repertoires in COVID-19. Germline CDR1 reads MDHEN; CDR2 reads SYDVKM. V was cut by 4 bases and J by 4 bases, with 14 bases left in between. CDR3 length equals 15 residues. Sequencing used immunoSEQ multiplex PCR; TCRdb keeps in-frame clones, though not all of them. This repertoire shows about 220,000 clones, 83% found once; its top ten account for about 4.8%. This chain uses TRBV28 with TRBJ1-5; no definite D call. Sequencing used PBMCs or T cells enriched from blood (not recorded which). This clonotype was sampled from a woman between 45 and 60 years old who had been exposed to COVID-19. The CDR3 bases are TGTGCCAGCAGTTACCCTGGTGGGCAAAATCAGCCCCAGCATTTT. It is translated as CASSYPGGQNQPQHF.